This paragraph covers one TCR beta chain sequence. No antigen is known for it. This may be a read error: a much more frequent sequence differs by one nucleotide. Looking up the germline V gene yields CDR1 ENHRY and CDR2 SYGVKD. V trim: 6 bases; J trim: 3 bases; unmatched bases: 14. From the cysteine up to the phenylalanine, the CDR3 has a length of 17 residues. Just the 51-base CDR3 DNA is kept, in frame starting at base 1. This entry belongs to a study of metastatic and nonmetastatic thyroid tumors (dated by TCRdb to the early 2020s). Background on the whole study: Repertoires were compared across peripheral blood and tumor or nodule tissue samples from malignant and benign thyroid patients. Study-level results and caveats: TCR beta diversity was reported as significantly higher in malignant tumors than in benign nodules, in both blood and tumor samples.

Before undergoing thyroid surgery, none of the patients had been given any kind of treatment. Using T-cell receptor beta sequencing, the study looked back at clinical samples from patients collected from about 2011 to 2019. The library was produced with PCR. The sample was run on an Illumina HiSeq 4000. High-throughput sequencing was used to profile the CDR3 region of the TCR beta-chain in every patient. The authors processed their data as follows. CDR3 differences across clinicopathological groups were used to build a classifier for discriminating distant-metastatic papillary thyroid cancer patients. To measure repertoire diversity the researchers used the Shannon index, while the Morisita-Horn index served to gauge how similar the tumor and blood repertoires were. TCRdb itself trimmed the public reads at Q25 with fastp, ran MiXCR and retained productive beta chains. The V and J calls reflect TCRdb's pipeline rather than the authors' work. The sample records 55,000 or so clones, over 15% of which are singletons. Together, the top ten hold around 3% of the sample.

The V and J genes are TRBV10-3 and TRBJ2-4, and 7 junctional nucleotides match TRBD2. Material for sequencing was blood. The sequence derives from a female donor with papillary thyroid cancer or a benign thyroid nodule (not recorded which). Some clones in this sample may be carry-over from other donors' samples. The CDR3 in this case is CAIRGRRAGVDKNIQYF. The DNA sequence is as follows: TGTGCCATCAGGGGAAGGAGGGCGGGGGTAGACAAAAACATTCAGTACTTC.